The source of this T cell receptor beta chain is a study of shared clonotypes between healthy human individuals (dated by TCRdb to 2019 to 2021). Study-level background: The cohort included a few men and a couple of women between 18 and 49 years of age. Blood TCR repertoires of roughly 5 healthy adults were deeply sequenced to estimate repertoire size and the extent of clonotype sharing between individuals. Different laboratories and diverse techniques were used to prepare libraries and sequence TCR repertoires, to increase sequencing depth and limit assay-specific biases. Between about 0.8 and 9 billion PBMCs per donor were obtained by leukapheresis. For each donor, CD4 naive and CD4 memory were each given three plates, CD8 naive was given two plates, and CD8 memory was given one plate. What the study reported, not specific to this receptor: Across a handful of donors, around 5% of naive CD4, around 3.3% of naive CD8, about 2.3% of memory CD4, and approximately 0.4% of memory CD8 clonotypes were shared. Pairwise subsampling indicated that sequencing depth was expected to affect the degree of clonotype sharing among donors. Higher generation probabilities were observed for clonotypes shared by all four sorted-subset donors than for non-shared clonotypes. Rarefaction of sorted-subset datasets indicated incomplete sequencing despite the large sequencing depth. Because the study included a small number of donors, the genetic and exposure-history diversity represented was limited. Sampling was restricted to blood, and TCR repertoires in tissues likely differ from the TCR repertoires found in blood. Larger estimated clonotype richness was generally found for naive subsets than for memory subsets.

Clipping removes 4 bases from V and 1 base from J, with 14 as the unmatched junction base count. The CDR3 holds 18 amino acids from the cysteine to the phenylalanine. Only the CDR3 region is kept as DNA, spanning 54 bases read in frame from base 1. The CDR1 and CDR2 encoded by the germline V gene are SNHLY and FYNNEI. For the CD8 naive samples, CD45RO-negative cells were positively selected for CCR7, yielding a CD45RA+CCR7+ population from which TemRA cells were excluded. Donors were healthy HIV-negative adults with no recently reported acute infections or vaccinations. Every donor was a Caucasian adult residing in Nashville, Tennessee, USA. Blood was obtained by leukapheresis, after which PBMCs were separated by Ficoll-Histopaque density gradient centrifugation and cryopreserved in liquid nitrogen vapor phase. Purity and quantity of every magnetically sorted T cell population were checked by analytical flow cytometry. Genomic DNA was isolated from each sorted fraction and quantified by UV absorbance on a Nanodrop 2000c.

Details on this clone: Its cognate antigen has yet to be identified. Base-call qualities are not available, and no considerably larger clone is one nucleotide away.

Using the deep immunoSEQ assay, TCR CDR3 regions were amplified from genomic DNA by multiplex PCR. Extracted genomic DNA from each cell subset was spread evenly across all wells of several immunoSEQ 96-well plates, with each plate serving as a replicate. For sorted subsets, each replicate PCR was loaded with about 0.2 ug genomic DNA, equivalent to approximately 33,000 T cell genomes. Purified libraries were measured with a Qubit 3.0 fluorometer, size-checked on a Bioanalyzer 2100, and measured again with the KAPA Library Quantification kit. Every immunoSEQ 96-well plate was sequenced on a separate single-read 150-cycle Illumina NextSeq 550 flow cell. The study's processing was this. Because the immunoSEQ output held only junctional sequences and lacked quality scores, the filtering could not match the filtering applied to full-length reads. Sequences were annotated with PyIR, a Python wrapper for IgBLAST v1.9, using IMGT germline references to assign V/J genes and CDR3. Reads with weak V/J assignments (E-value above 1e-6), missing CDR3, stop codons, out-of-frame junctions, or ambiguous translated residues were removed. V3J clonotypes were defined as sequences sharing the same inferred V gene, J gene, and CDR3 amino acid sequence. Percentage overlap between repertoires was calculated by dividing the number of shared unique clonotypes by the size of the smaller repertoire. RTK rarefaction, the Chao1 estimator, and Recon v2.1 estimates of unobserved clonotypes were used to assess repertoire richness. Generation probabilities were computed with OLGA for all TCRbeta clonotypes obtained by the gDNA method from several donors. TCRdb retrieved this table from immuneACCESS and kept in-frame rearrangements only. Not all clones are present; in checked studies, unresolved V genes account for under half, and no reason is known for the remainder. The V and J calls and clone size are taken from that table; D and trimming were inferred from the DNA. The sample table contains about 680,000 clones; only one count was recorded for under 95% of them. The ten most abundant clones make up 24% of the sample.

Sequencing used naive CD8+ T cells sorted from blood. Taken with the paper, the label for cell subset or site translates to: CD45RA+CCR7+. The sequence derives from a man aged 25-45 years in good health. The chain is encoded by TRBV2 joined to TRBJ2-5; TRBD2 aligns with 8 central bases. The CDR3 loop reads CASSGIAGHPGGQETQYF. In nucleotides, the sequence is TGTGCCAGCAGTGGGATAGCGGGACATCCCGGAGGCCAAGAGACCCAGTACTTC.